This T cell receptor (beta chain) was sequenced for a study of CD8+CD57+ T cells in acquired aplastic anemia (dated by TCRdb to the late 2010s). At the level of the whole study: On average, sorted CD4+ and CD8+ cells yielded around 3.1 ug of extracted DNA, with a range of roughly 0.17 to 27.4 ug. CD8+CD57+ expansion was defined as frequency above the mean frequency observed in healthy subjects. What the authors observed across the whole study: Roughly 29 CD8+ CDR3 sequences were found to be shared between patients and controls, but these sequences appeared to be highly expressed in patients and within the immunodominant clones of the patients. CD8+ Simpson's diversity did not differ significantly between patients and healthy controls (P=0.060).

V and J lose 2 bases and 6 bases, and a span of 17 bases separates them. Taken from the germline V gene, the CDR1 and CDR2 loops are MGHDK and SYGVNS. The CDR3 goes from the cysteine to the phenylalanine over 16 residues. The entry retains the CDR3 DNA only, 48 bases that are in frame from base 1. Flow cytometry had shown CD8+CD57+ cell expansion in the patients selected for sequencing. Severe acquired aplastic anemia was diagnosed in all patients according to International Study of Aplastic Anemia and Agranulocytosis and Camitta criteria. At the time blood was sampled, none of the patients had received any therapy. In this study, sorted CD4+ and CD8+ T cells from the blood of healthy subjects and of severe aplastic anemia patients had their TCR repertoires deep-sequenced. In the USA, patient enrollment took place under clinicaltrials.gov protocols 00001620, 01623167, 00001397, 00071045, 00081523 and 00961064. Ficoll-Paque density gradient centrifugation was used to isolate peripheral blood mononuclear cells. Before DNA was extracted, CD4+ and CD8+ T cells were sorted using either FACS or magnetic beads.

Genomic DNA was used as template for profiling of TCR beta VDJ combinations and CDR3 sequences. TCR repertoire sequencing was run on an Illumina HiSeq 2000. Concerning the study's data processing: TRBV/TRBJ rearrangement plots, CDR3 size and DJ length profiles, and Simpson's diversity index were used to assess repertoires. The most abundant DNA sequence in the deep sequencing data was defined as the immunodominant clone. CDR3 amino acid sequences were screened for sharing across subjects and compared with published repertoires and the VDJdb database. TCRdb redid the processing of the public reads, applying fastp at Q25 and MiXCR, and retained in-frame beta chains. All rows with the same CDR3 protein become a single entry with the most common DNA and genes. The V and J calls follow TCRdb's processing rather than the paper's. The sample contains 150,000 to 200,000 distinct CDR3 sequences, 47% of them found a single time. Together, the top ten hold approximately 2.8% of the sample.

This clonotype occurred many times. Its antigen specificity is not known. Base qualities are not provided; no much larger clone lies one nucleotide away. The specimen sequenced was sorted CD4+, CD8+, or CD8+CD57+ T cells (not recorded which) from PBMCs. The sequence is built from TRBV25-1 and TRBJ2-4, with no confidently assigned D gene. This clonotype was obtained from a human donor with aplastic anemia. The CDR3 in this case is CASSEVRAGPPNIQYF. The sequence in DNA is TGTGCCAGCAGTGAAGTCCGTGCAGGCCCCCCAAACATTCAGTACTTC.